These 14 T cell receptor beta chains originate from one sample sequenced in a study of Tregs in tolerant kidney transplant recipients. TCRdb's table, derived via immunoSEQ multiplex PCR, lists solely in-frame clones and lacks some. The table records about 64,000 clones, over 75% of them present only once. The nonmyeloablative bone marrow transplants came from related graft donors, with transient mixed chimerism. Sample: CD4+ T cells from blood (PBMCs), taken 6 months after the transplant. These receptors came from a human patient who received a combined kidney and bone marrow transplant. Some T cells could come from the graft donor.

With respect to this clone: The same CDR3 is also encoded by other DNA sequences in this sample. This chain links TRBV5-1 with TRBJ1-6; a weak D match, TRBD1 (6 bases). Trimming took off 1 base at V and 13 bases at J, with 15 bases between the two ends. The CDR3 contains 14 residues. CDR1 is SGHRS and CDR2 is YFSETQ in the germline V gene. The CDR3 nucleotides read TGCGCCAGCAGCTTGTTACAGGGAAGTTCCCCCCTCCACTTT. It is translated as CASSLLQGSSPLHF.

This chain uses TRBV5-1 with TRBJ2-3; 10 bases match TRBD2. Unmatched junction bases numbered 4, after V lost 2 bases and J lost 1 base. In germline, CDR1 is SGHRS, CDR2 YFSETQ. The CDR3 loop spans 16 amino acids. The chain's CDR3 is CASSLLAGFGTDTQYF. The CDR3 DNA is TGCGCCAGCAGCTTACTAGCGGGATTCGGCACAGATACGCAGTATTTT.

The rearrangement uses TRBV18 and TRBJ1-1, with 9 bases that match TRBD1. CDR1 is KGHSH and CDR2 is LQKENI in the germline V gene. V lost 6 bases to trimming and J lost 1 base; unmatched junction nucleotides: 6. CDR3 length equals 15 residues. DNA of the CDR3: TGTGCCAGCTCTTTTACAGGGGGCGGGAACACTGAAGCTTTCTTT. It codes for CASSFTGGGNTEAFF.

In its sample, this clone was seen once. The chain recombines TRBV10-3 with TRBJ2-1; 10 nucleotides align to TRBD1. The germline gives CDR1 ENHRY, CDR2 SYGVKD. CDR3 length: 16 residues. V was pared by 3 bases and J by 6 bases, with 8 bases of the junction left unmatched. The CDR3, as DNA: TGTGCCATCAGTGAATACCGGGACAGGGGCATCAATGAGCAGTTCTTC. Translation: CAISEYRDRGINEQFF.

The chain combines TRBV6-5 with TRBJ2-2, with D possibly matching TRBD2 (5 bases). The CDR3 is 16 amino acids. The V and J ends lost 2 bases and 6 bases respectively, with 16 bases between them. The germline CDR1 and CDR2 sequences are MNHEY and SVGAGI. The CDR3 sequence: CASSYRRAWRAGELFF. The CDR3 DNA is TGTGCCAGCAGTTACCGACGGGCCTGGCGGGCCGGGGAGCTGTTTTTT.

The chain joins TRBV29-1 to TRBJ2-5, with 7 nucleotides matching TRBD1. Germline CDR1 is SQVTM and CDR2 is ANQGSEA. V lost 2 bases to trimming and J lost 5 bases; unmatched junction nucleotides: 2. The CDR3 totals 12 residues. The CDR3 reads CSVEIQGETQYF. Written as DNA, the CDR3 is TGCAGCGTTGAAATACAGGGGGAGACCCAGTACTTC.

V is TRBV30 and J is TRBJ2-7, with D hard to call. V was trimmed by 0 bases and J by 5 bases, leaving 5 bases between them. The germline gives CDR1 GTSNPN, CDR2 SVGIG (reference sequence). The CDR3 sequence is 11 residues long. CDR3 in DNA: TGTGCCTGGAGTGTACTGGACGAGCAGTACTTC. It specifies CAWSVLDEQYF. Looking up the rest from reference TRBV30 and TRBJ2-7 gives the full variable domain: SQTIHQWPATLVQPVGSPLSLECTVEGTSNPNLYWYRQAAGRGLQLLFYSVGIGQISSEVPQNLSASRPQDRQFILSSKKLLLSDSGFYLCAWSVLDEQYFGPGTRLTVT.

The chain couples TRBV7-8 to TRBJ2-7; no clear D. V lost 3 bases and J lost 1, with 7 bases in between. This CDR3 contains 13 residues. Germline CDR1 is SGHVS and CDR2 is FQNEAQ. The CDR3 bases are TGTGCCAGCAGCTTGTTTTCTTCCTACGAGCAGTACTTC. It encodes CASSLFSSYEQYF.

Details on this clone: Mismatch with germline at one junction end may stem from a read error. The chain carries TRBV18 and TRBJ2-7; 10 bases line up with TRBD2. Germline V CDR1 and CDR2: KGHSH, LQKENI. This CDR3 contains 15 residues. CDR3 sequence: CASSPRTSGAYEQYF. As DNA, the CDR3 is TGTGCCAGCTCTCCACGGACTAGCGGAGCCTACGAGCAGTACTTC.

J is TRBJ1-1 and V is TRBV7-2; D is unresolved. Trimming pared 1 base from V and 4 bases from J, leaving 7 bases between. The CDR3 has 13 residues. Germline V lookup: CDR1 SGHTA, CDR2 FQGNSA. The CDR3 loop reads CASSLGEGTEAFF. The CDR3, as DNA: TGTGCCAGCAGCTTAGGGGAGGGCACTGAAGCTTTCTTT.

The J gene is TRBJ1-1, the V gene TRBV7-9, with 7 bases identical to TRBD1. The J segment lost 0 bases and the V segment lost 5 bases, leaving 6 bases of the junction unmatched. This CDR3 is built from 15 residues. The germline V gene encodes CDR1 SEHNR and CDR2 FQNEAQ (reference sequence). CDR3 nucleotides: TGTGCCAGCAGCGACAGACAGGGACTGAACACTGAAGCTTTCTTT. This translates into CASSDRQGLNTEAFF.

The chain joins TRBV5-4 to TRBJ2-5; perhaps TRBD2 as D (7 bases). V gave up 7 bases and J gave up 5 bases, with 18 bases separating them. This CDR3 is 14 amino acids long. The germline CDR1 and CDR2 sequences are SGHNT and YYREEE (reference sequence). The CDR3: CASRGAGVRETQYF. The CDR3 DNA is TGTGCCAGCCGGGGGGCGGGAGTCAGGGAGACCCAGTACTTC.

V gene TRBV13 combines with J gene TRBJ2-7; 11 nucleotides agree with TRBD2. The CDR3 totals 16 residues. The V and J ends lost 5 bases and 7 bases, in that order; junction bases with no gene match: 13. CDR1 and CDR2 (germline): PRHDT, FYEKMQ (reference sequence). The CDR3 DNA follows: TGTGCCAGCAGCGCGGCAACTAGCGGGAGAAAGGAAGAGCAGTACTTC. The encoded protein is CASSAATSGRKEEQYF.

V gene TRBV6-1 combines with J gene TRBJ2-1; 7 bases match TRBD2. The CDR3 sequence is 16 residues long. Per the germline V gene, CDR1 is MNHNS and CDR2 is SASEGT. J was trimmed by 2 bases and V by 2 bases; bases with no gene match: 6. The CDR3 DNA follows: TGTGCCAGCAGTGAACGGGTCCTAGCGGCCTACAATGAGCAGTTCTTC. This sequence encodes CASSERVLAAYNEQFF.